This TCR beta chain was recorded in a study of radiation and T cells in renal cell carcinoma. Sequenced by immunoSEQ multiplex PCR; TCRdb stores in-frame clones only, minus some. Counted here are 150,000 to 200,000 clones, about 87% occurring once; the ten biggest clones make up 10% to 12%. Trimming at V came to 4 bases and at J to 0 bases, leaving 4 bases not matched to a gene. Germline V lookup: CDR1 SGHDT, CDR2 YYEEEE. CDR3 length equals 15 residues. Findings and caveats of the study: Without pretreatment biopsies, baseline tumor clonotype presence was undetermined. Top tumor clonotypes rose in blood 2 weeks post-radiation, then contracted.

Worth noting for this clone: The antigen is undetermined.

Time point defined: blood 4 weeks post-SBRT, at nephrectomy. Described treatment: 15 Gy SBRT to primary tumor, nephrectomy 4 weeks later. Nephrectomy followed 15 Gy stereotactic body radiation by 4 weeks. Serial blood draws occurred at baseline and 2 and 4 weeks post-SBRT. This sequence originates from a woman aged 45-60 years with renal cell carcinoma. Material: blood, obtained from a patient whose treatment included radiotherapy and nephrectomy. This chain joins TRBV5-6 and TRBJ2-4; 7 nucleotides line up with TRBD1. The CDR3 bases are TGTGCCAGCAGCCCAGGGGGTCTAGCCAAAAACATTCAGTACTTC. Translation: CASSPGGLAKNIQYF.